This T cell receptor (beta chain) was captured by sequencing in a study of T cell responses to AZD1222 COVID-19 vaccine. Study-wide points: There were repertoire samples only from the period after the peak T cell response. Nearly half of unique spike-specific TCRs reportedly avoided B.1.351 and B.1.1.7 mutated regions.

TCRdb keeps only in-frame clones here, not all; method: immunoSEQ multiplex PCR. The sample has 150,000 or so clones, 90% to 95% seen once. On this clone itself: Its cognate antigen is unknown.

The material was peripheral blood, obtained on day 0 of AZD1222 vaccination. The origin of this receptor is an adult in good health.

CDR3 region: CASSPILASEKFF. CDR3 in DNA: TGTGCCAGCAGCCCAATACTAGCGTCAGAGAAGTTCTTC. The chain carries TRBV7-2 and TRBJ2-1, with 7 nucleotides matching TRBD2. J gave up 14 bases and V 5 bases, and 12 bases lay outside the gene matches. This CDR3 has 13 amino acids. In germline, CDR1 is SGHTA, CDR2 FQGNSA.